The entry below describes one T cell receptor beta chain. Its specificity is unknown. The protocol was immunoSEQ multiplex PCR, while the TCRdb copy is restricted to in-frame clones and leaves out a portion. Of approximately 160,000 clones in the sample, 85% to 95% are singletons; the top ten hold about 0.9%. These data are taken from a study of T cell responses to AZD1222 COVID-19 vaccine. Study results and limitations: Most donors were white British, females outnumbered males, and clonal diversity was possibly underestimated.

Trimming removed 10 bases at V and 4 bases at J, with 14 bases between. The CDR3 is 13 amino acids. Germline V gene data show CDR1 as MDHEN and CDR2 as SYDVKM. The source material was peripheral blood, sampled on day 0 of AZD1222 vaccination. This receptor was identified in an adult in good health. The genes are TRBV28 and TRBJ1-5; D might be TRBD1 (5 bases). CDR3 amino acids: CATLDRLNQPQHF. The CDR3 bases are TGTGCCACCCTAGACAGATTAAATCAGCCCCAGCATTTT.